One and the same sample provided the 21 T cell receptor beta chains below, sequenced in a study of identical twins. TCRdb used MiXCR to reprocess the 5' RACE reads, holding one entry per CDR3 protein. In the table there are about 690,000 distinct CDR3 sequences, about 20% of which are singletons. In addition, the sample was reused for a study of T cells expressing NK-cell markers.

Sample: PBMCs. These TCRs come from a young woman in good health.

In this sample, this clonotype turned up a few times. This chain connects TRBV6-5 to TRBJ2-1; 9 positions match TRBD2. The junction had 4 bases not matched to a gene; V was cut back by 0 bases and J by 4 bases. Germline V lookup: CDR1 MNHEY, CDR2 SVGAGI. This CDR3 comprises 16 residues. The CDR3 bases are TGTGCCAGCAGTTACTCGAATGCGGGGGGGTACAATGAGCAGTTCTTC. This codes for CASSYSNAGGYNEQFF.

The chain combines TRBV20-1 with TRBJ2-1; no firm D call. The CDR3 totals 15 residues. The ends were cut back, 3 bases at V and 3 bases at J, with 15 bases in the middle. Germline V gives CDR1 DFQATT, CDR2 SNEGSKA (reference sequence). The CDR3 is CSARGPQALYNEQFF. The CDR3 DNA is TGCAGTGCTAGGGGCCCCCAGGCCCTCTACAATGAGCAGTTCTTC.

This clonotype was counted only a few times. V and J are TRBV6-1 and TRBJ2-7; D unresolved. Germline V gene sequence: CDR1 MNHNS, CDR2 SASEGT. This CDR3 spans 14 amino acids. The V gene lost 5 bases and the J gene lost 7 bases, with 18 bases spanning the gap. This CDR3 is CASSRDTVRAEQYF. In nucleotides, the CDR3 is TGTGCCAGCAGTCGAGATACAGTTAGGGCGGAGCAGTACTTC.

This clonotype was counted between two and nine times. This rearrangement joins TRBV5-6 to TRBJ2-7; 8 nucleotides agree with TRBD1. The CDR3 runs 12 residues. Germline-derived CDR1 and CDR2 are SGHDT and YYEEEE. The J segment lost 6 bases and the V segment lost 4 bases, leaving 3 bases of the junction unmatched. CDR3 DNA sequence: TGTGCCAGCAGCGCCGACAGGGGCGAGCAGTACTTC. Its protein product is CASSADRGEQYF.

This clonotype was detected a few times. J is TRBJ1-1 and V is TRBV6-5; 8 positions agree with TRBD1. The CDR3 has 15 amino acids. CDR1 is MNHEY and CDR2 is SVGAGI in the germline V gene. V was clipped by 4 bases and J by 4 bases; unmatched bases: 8. This CDR3 is CASSSWTGSSTEAFF. CDR3 nucleotides: TGTGCCAGCAGTTCATGGACAGGGTCGAGCACTGAAGCTTTCTTT.

The chain links TRBV6-5 to TRBJ2-5, with D unresolved. V lost 2 bases and J lost 2, with 9 bases in between. This CDR3 is 14 amino acids long. The V gene's germline CDR1 is MNHEY and CDR2 SVGAGI. The CDR3 DNA follows: TGTGCCAGCAGTTACGGTCCGTCGCAAGAGACCCAGTACTTC. It codes for CASSYGPSQETQYF.

Ten or more counts support this clonotype. The chain uses TRBV6-6 and TRBJ2-7; D is uncertain. Trimming removed 10 bases at V and 3 bases at J, with 13 bases between. CDR1 and CDR2 (germline): MNHNY, SVGAGI (reference sequence). This CDR3 is 12 amino acids long. The CDR3 sequence is CATQGRFYEQYF. The CDR3 DNA sequence: TGTGCCACCCAAGGACGGTTCTACGAGCAGTACTTC.

The sample holds a few counts of this clonotype. The gene calls are TRBV5-1 and TRBJ2-5; D gene unclear. Trimming left V 1 base short and J 2 bases short, with 6 bases between. This CDR3 has 13 amino acids. Germline-derived CDR1 and CDR2 are SGHRS and YFSETQ. The DNA of the CDR3 is TGCGCCAGCAGCTTGTATTCTCAAGAGACCCAGTACTTC. Its translation: CASSLYSQETQYF.

The chain is built from TRBV5-1 and TRBJ2-7; 9 bases map to TRBD1. Germline CDR1 reads SGHRS; CDR2 reads YFSETQ. There are 15 residues in the CDR3. V lost 3 bases, J lost 0 bases, and 4 bases stayed unmatched. This chain's CDR3 is CASSWTGVSSYEQYF. The CDR3 bases are TGCGCCAGCAGCTGGACAGGGGTCAGCTCCTACGAGCAGTACTTC.

This clonotype was picked up a small number of times. The DNA for the CDR3 is TGTGCCAGCACCCTTAAGACAGGGGGAGTGGAGACCCAGTACTTC. Translating it yields CASTLKTGGVETQYF. V usage is TRBV5-6 and J usage is TRBJ2-5; 9 bases fit TRBD1. In germline, CDR1 is SGHDT, CDR2 YYEEEE. The V segment lost 6 bases and the J segment 5 bases; nucleotides outside the gene matches: 11. This CDR3 is built from 15 residues.

The rearrangement joins TRBV5-1 to TRBJ2-7; D is possibly TRBD1 (6 bases). V was trimmed by 4 bases and J by 0 bases, leaving 11 bases between them. The V gene's germline CDR1 is SGHRS and CDR2 YFSETQ. The CDR3 contains 14 residues. CDR3 sequence reads: CASSPQGNSYEQYF. The CDR3 region has the DNA TGCGCCAGCAGCCCACAGGGCAACTCCTACGAGCAGTACTTC.

The genes are TRBV7-2 and TRBJ2-1; TRBD2 aligns across 13 bases. Germline CDR1 SGHTA, CDR2 FQGNSA. V lost 5 bases, J lost 10 bases, and 8 bases stayed unmatched. The length of the CDR3 is 15 residues. CDR3 sequence: CASSQGTSGVGEQFF. CDR3 DNA: TGTGCCAGCAGCCAAGGGACTAGCGGGGTCGGAGAGCAGTTCTTC. Complete variable domain (other parts from reference TRBV7-2 and TRBJ2-1): GAGVSQSPSNKVTEKGKDVELRCDPISGHTALYWYRQSLGQGLEFLIYFQGNSAPDKSGLPSDRFSAERTGGSVSTLTIQRTQQEDSAVYLCASSQGTSGVGEQFFGPGTRLTVL.

This clonotype showed up just a few times. The V gene is TRBV5-1, the J gene TRBJ2-3; the D call may be TRBD1 or TRBD2 (5 bases each). V was clipped by 2 bases and J by 2 bases, with 15 bases between them. The CDR3 is 16 residues long. CDR1 SGHRS and CDR2 YFSETQ come from the germline V gene. CDR3 loop: CASSFGPRDDTDTQYF. For the CDR3, the DNA is TGCGCCAGCAGCTTCGGGCCCAGGGACGACACAGATACGCAGTATTTT. Using reference TRBV5-1 and TRBJ2-3 for the parts outside the CDR3, the full variable domain is KAGVTQTPRYLIKTRGQQVTLSCSPISGHRSVSWYQQTPGQGLQFLFEYFSETQRNKGNFPGRFSGRQFSNSRSEMNVSTLELGDSALYLCASSFGPRDDTDTQYFGPGTRLTVL.

The chain employs TRBV27 and TRBJ1-5; D is possibly TRBD1 (6 bases). The CDR3 sequence is 15 residues long. Germline values: CDR1 MNHEY, CDR2 SMNVEV (reference sequence). Trimming took off 5 bases at V and 4 bases at J, with 15 bases between the two ends. This CDR3 is CASSPDRIANQPQHF. The CDR3 DNA reads TGTGCCAGCAGTCCCGACAGGATTGCGAATCAGCCCCAGCATTTT.

This clonotype has only a few counts. The genes are TRBV5-6 and TRBJ2-4; 8 bases match TRBD1. Trimming at V came to 4 bases and at J to 4 bases, leaving 10 bases not matched to a gene. CDR3 length: 16 residues. From germline, CDR1 is SGHDT and CDR2 YYEEEE. The CDR3 here is CASSPPKDRAKNIQYF. The CDR3 nucleotides read TGTGCCAGCAGCCCCCCAAAGGACAGGGCAAAAAACATTCAGTACTTC. The full variable domain, in which reference TRBV5-6 and TRBJ2-4 provide the parts outside the CDR3, is DAGVTQSPTHLIKTRGQQVTLRCSPKSGHDTVSWYQQALGQGPQFIFQYYEEEERQRGNFPDRFSGHQFPNYSSELNVNALLLGDSALYLCASSPPKDRAKNIQYFGAGTRLSVL.

The chain carries TRBV20-1 and TRBJ2-3, with TRBD2 identical over 7 bases. Germline CDR1 DFQATT, CDR2 SNEGSKA (reference sequence). CDR3 length equals 16 residues. The ends lost 2 bases at V and 0 bases at J; junction bases unmatched: 8. The CDR3 DNA sequence: TGCAGTGCTAGACGCGCGGCGGGGGTTAGCACAGATACGCAGTATTTT. Translated, it gives CSARRAAGVSTDTQYF.

This chain links TRBV15 with TRBJ2-1; 7 nucleotides line up with TRBD1. The trim removed 3 bases at V and 4 bases at J, leaving 9 bases unmatched. The germline V gene has CDR1 LNHNV and CDR2 YYDKDF (reference sequence). The CDR3 runs to 16 residues. Here the CDR3 DNA reads TGTGCCACCAGCAGGGAAACAGGGGCACTGTACAATGAGCAGTTCTTC. Its protein product is CATSRETGALYNEQFF.

The chain couples TRBV7-9 to TRBJ2-3, with TRBD2 matching over 7 bases. Trimming cost V 3 bases and J 4 bases; bases outside gene matches: 7. CDR1 SEHNR and CDR2 FQNEAQ come from the germline V gene (reference sequence). The CDR3 sequence is 15 residues long. CDR3 coding DNA: TGTGCCAGCAGCTTCGGCGGGGGAGGCGCAGATACGCAGTATTTT. Its protein is CASSFGGGGADTQYF.

The rearrangement links TRBV20-1 to TRBJ2-1, with a weak D call TRBD2 (6 bases). CDR3 size: 14 residues. Trimming pared 3 bases from V and 6 bases from J, leaving 15 bases between. Germline V gene lookup returns CDR1 DFQATT and CDR2 SNEGSKA (reference sequence). The CDR3 DNA follows: TGCAGTGCTAGCGGGGGAGACGTCCCCAATGAGCAGTTCTTC. Its translation is CSASGGDVPNEQFF.

This clonotype was observed a few times. The CDR3 nucleotides read TGTGCCAGCAGCGTAGCCCAGGGTGACTACGAGCAGTACTTC. Protein product: CASSVAQGDYEQYF. The rearrangement joins TRBV9 to TRBJ2-7; TRBD1 is a possible D gene (5 bases). V dropped 0 bases and J dropped 3 bases, with 10 bases sitting between them. Germline-derived CDR1 and CDR2 are SGDLS and YYNGEE. This CDR3 has 14 residues.

This clonotype was seen more than once but under ten times. The V and J genes are TRBV5-6 and TRBJ2-3; 12 bases match TRBD2. The germline V gene has CDR1 SGHDT and CDR2 YYEEEE. The V segment lost 4 bases and the J segment 7 bases; nucleotides outside the gene matches: 10. The CDR3 is 16 residues long. CDR3 DNA sequence: TGTGCCAGCAGCAAACTAGCGGGGGGACCACAGTATACGCAGTATTTT. Translation: CASSKLAGGPQYTQYF.